This record looks at one TCR beta chain sequence and its context. Its antigen is currently unknown. CD4+CD25+CD127- Tregs, CD4+CD25- non-Tregs, CD4 and CD8 cells were sorted. These data are taken from a study of Tregs in tolerant kidney transplant recipients. Per the germline V gene, CDR1 is LNHDA and CDR2 is SQIVND (reference sequence). The CDR3 runs to 16 residues. Trimming removed 4 bases from V and 0 bases from J, with 13 bases in between. TCRdb's copy holds only in-frame clones and misses some; the assay was immunoSEQ multiplex PCR. The table lists about 240,000 clones, roughly 80% of them singletons. Study-level points and caveats: Biological reproducibility was not directly addressed, but technical replication error appeared minimal. The most relevant donor-specific Treg TCRbeta repertoire apparently came from expansion with activated donor B cells. Validation in larger populations is needed because few patients were studied.

Sequenced sample: CD4+ T cells from blood. The genes are TRBV19 and TRBJ1-3; no clear D. The receptor's source is a human donor in good health. DNA of the CDR3: TGTGCCAGTAGTAGGGGTTTTCCCAGCTCTGGAAACACCATATATTTT. Amino acid sequence: CASSRGFPSSGNTIYF.